These 26 T cell receptor beta chains came from one sample sequenced in a study of blood T cell dynamics during melanoma immunotherapy. Time point denoted: week 3, after first cycle of checkpoint inhibitor. TCRdb's table, derived via immunoSEQ multiplex PCR, lists solely in-frame clones and lacks some. The sample lists 7,500 to 10,000 clones; roughly 87% were seen once. The sample was blood, taken from a patient treated with checkpoint blockade. The receptors derive from a human donor with melanoma.

This clone was seen once. The chain joins TRBV4-3 to TRBJ1-2, with 8 bases matching TRBD1. Germline values: CDR1 LGHNA, CDR2 YSLEER. Trimming removed 3 bases from V and 5 bases from J; junction bases left unmatched: 5. This CDR3 spans 14 amino acids. Here the CDR3 reads CASSHRQGTYGYTF. In DNA, the CDR3 is TGCGCCAGCAGCCACAGACAGGGGACTTATGGCTACACCTTC.

The chain has TRBV28 and TRBJ2-1; D ambiguous. This CDR3 is built from 11 residues. The V and J ends lost 5 bases and 10 bases respectively, with 9 bases between them. CDR1 is MDHEN, CDR2 SYDVKM, per germline. The CDR3 loop is CASSPTREQFF. Written as DNA, the CDR3 is TGTGCCAGCAGTCCGACCAGGGAGCAGTTCTTC. Based on the CDR3 plus reference TRBV28 and TRBJ2-1, the full variable domain is DVKVTQSSRYLVKRTGEKVFLECVQDMDHENMFWYRQDPGLGLRLIYFSYDVKMKEKGDIPEGYSVSREKKERFSLILESASTNQTSMYLCASSPTREQFFGPGTRLTVL.

The rearrangement links TRBV5-1 to TRBJ1-1; no clear D gene. This CDR3 contains 14 residues. Germline CDR1 reads SGHRS; CDR2 reads YFSETQ. With 0 bases removed from V and 0 bases from J, the gap between germline ends came to 6 bases. The CDR3 sequence: CASSLESMNTEAFF. DNA for the CDR3: TGCGCCAGCAGCTTGGAAAGTATGAACACTGAAGCTTTCTTT.

The chain couples TRBV4-3 to TRBJ2-5; 9 bases align to TRBD1. The CDR3 contains 15 residues. J gave up 2 bases and V 5 bases, and 6 bases lay outside the gene matches. Germline loops: CDR1 LGHNA, CDR2 YSLEER. In nucleotides, the CDR3 is TGCGCCAGCAGCTACCGGGACAGGGAGCAAGAGACCCAGTACTTC. It encodes CASSYRDREQETQYF.

V and J are TRBV27 and TRBJ1-6; D remains unclear. Per the germline V gene, CDR1 is MNHEY and CDR2 is SMNVEV (reference sequence). The CDR3 has 13 amino acids. Trimming took 6 bases from V and 8 from J, leaving 11 bases between them. The chain's CDR3 is CASSKRADSPLHF. CDR3 bases: TGTGCCAGCAGCAAGAGGGCGGATTCACCCCTCCACTTT.

This clone was detected only once. This chain uses TRBV2 with TRBJ2-7; 8 nucleotides line up with TRBD1. The CDR3 is made up of 12 amino acids. Trimming at V came to 9 bases and at J to 0 bases, leaving 1 base not matched to a gene. Germline V gives CDR1 SNHLY, CDR2 FYNNEI. As DNA, the CDR3 is TGTGCCAGTGGACAGGGCTCCTACGAGCAGTACTTC. Amino acids: CASGQGSYEQYF.

This clone appeared a single time. The CDR3 region is CASSLLTSGNTDTQYF. In DNA, the CDR3 is TGCGCCAGCAGCTTGTTGACTAGCGGCAACACAGATACGCAGTATTTT. The V call is TRBV5-1, the J call TRBJ2-3; 9 bases align to TRBD2. J was trimmed by 2 bases and V by 1 base; bases with no gene match: 5. The CDR3 runs 16 residues. Germline CDR1 and CDR2: SGHRS and YFSETQ. Full variable domain (outside the CDR3, taken from reference TRBV5-1 and TRBJ2-3): KAGVTQTPRYLIKTRGQQVTLSCSPISGHRSVSWYQQTPGQGLQFLFEYFSETQRNKGNFPGRFSGRQFSNSRSEMNVSTLELGDSALYLCASSLLTSGNTDTQYFGPGTRLTVL.

J is TRBJ1-6 and V is TRBV5-4, with D maybe TRBD1 (6 bases). V shed 4 bases and J shed 8 bases, with 19 bases lying between them. This CDR3 spans 16 amino acids. CDR1 and CDR2 (germline): SGHNT, YYREEE (reference sequence). The CDR3 loop is CASSGWPWGADSPLHF. The CDR3 region has the DNA TGTGCCAGCAGCGGATGGCCGTGGGGGGCTGATTCACCCCTCCACTTT.

This clone has only one observation. V and J are TRBV28 and TRBJ1-2, with 7 nucleotides matching TRBD1. Germline-derived CDR1 and CDR2 are MDHEN and SYDVKM. The length of the CDR3 is 13 residues. CDR3 sequence reads: CALRGPFNYGYTF. In nucleotides, the CDR3 is TGTGCTTTAAGGGGGCCCTTTAACTATGGCTACACCTTC.

CDR3 sequence (DNA): TGTGCCAGCAGTGAGACTAGCGGGGGCACAGATACGCAGTATTTT. This encodes CASSETSGGTDTQYF. This sequence joins TRBV6-4 and TRBJ2-3; 11 bases line up with TRBD2. The germline gives CDR1 MRHNA, CDR2 SNTAGT. CDR3 size: 15 residues. V trimming: 3 bases; J trimming: 1 base; junction bases outside the gene matches: 0.

V usage is TRBV30 and J usage is TRBJ2-3; 7 bases map to TRBD2. The germline V gene encodes CDR1 GTSNPN and CDR2 SVGIG (reference sequence). The length of the CDR3 is 20 residues. Trimming at V came to 2 bases and at J to 0 bases, leaving 20 bases not matched to a gene. The CDR3 sequence is CAWSPLAGVPLPRSTDTQYF. CDR3 nucleotides: TGTGCCTGGAGTCCCCTGGCGGGAGTACCACTTCCAAGAAGCACAGATACGCAGTATTTT.

The chain carries TRBV6-5 and TRBJ1-1; unclear D gene. The CDR3 runs to 13 residues. V dropped 6 bases and J dropped 4 bases, with 12 bases sitting between them. Per the germline V gene, CDR1 is MNHEY and CDR2 is SVGAGI. CDR3 residues: CASRLGLGTEAFF. The CDR3 nucleotides read TGTGCCAGCAGACTGGGATTGGGCACTGAAGCTTTCTTT.

The chain employs TRBV18 and TRBJ1-4; D uncertain. The V gene's germline CDR1 is KGHSH and CDR2 LQKENI. The CDR3 consists of 14 residues. Trimming removed 3 bases at V and 3 bases at J, with 8 bases between. The CDR3 spells CASSPRLPNEKLFF. DNA for the CDR3: TGTGCCAGCTCACCCCGACTGCCTAATGAAAAACTGTTTTTT.

This sequence joins TRBV28 and TRBJ1-2; D gene uncertain. Germline lookup yields CDR1 MDHEN and CDR2 SYDVKM. The CDR3 covers 11 residues. V lost 3 bases, J lost 4 bases, and 3 bases lay in between. For the CDR3, the DNA is TGTGCCAGCAGTTTGAGCTATGGCTACACCTTC. The encoded protein is CASSLSYGYTF.

The rearrangement links TRBV5-6 to TRBJ2-3; D is uncertain. V lost 2 bases, J lost 0 bases, and 13 bases lay in between. This CDR3 region has 16 residues. The V gene's germline CDR1 is SGHDT and CDR2 YYEEEE. The CDR3 DNA follows: TGTGCCAGCAGCTTCAAACTGGACGGGAGCACAGATACGCAGTATTTT. Its protein product is CASSFKLDGSTDTQYF.

The DNA for the CDR3 is TGTGCCAGCAGGAACACAGATACGCAGTATTTT. This sequence encodes CASRNTDTQYF. The gene calls are TRBV6-5 and TRBJ2-3; D gene unclear. V gave up 6 bases and J gave up 2 bases, with 3 bases separating them. Looked up from germline, CDR1 is MNHEY and CDR2 is SVGAGI. This CDR3 has 11 amino acids.

The chain has TRBV21-1 and TRBJ2-5; whether TRBD2, the table's D call, matches the DNA was not checked. TRBV21-1 is an annotated pseudogene. The CDR3 is made up of 21 amino acids. The CDR3 DNA reads TGTGCCAGTATGACCCGGTTTACCAGGTGGAGGGGACTTCGGCTCCAAGAGACCCAGTACTTC. Amino acids: CASMTRFTRWRGLRLQETQYF.

Written as DNA, the CDR3 is TGTGCCAGCAGCCCTATTGCTACAGGGAACACTGAAGCTTTCTTT. It codes for CASSPIATGNTEAFF. The chain uses TRBV7-6 and TRBJ1-1, with a tentative D call TRBD1 (5 bases). The ends were cut back, 5 bases at V and 1 base at J, with 14 bases in the middle. Germline CDR1 is SGHVS and CDR2 is FNYEAQ. CDR3 size: 15 residues. The full variable domain, its missing parts supplied by reference TRBV7-6 and TRBJ1-1, is GAGVSQSPRYKVTKRGQDVALRCDPISGHVSLYWYRQALGQGPEFLTYFNYEAQQDKSGLPNDRFSAERPEGSISTLTIQRTEQRDSAMYRCASSPIATGNTEAFFGQGTRLTVV.

This chain links TRBV28 with TRBJ2-1, with D tentatively TRBD1 or TRBD2 (5 bases each). The CDR3 runs to 14 residues. Per the germline V gene, CDR1 is MDHEN and CDR2 is SYDVKM. Trimming pared 7 bases from V and 9 bases from J, leaving 19 bases between. The CDR3 is CASISGTGEGEQFF. CDR3 DNA sequence: TGTGCCAGCATCTCCGGGACCGGCGAAGGTGAGCAGTTCTTC. The variable domain in full, with the rest retrieved from reference TRBV28 and TRBJ2-1, is DVKVTQSSRYLVKRTGEKVFLECVQDMDHENMFWYRQDPGLGLRLIYFSYDVKMKEKGDIPEGYSVSREKKERFSLILESASTNQTSMYLCASISGTGEGEQFFGPGTRLTVL.

For the CDR3, the DNA is TGTGCCAGCAGCTGGCTGGGACAGGGCAGTAGCTATGGCTACACCTTC. Translated: CASSWLGQGSSYGYTF. The chain couples TRBV7-2 to TRBJ1-2; 9 positions agree with TRBD1. The CDR3 loop spans 16 amino acids. Per the germline V gene, CDR1 is SGHTA and CDR2 is FQGNSA. Unmatched junction bases numbered 10, after V lost 4 bases and J lost 4 bases.

This clone occurred once. This rearrangement joins TRBV9 to TRBJ2-5, with D maybe TRBD2 (5 bases). The V gene lost 4 bases and the J gene lost 5 bases, with 15 bases spanning the gap. The CDR3 has 14 residues. The germline CDR1 and CDR2 sequences are SGDLS and YYNGEE. The chain's CDR3 is CASSSPTGGETQYF. The CDR3 coding sequence is TGTGCCAGCAGCTCCCCCACGGGCGGGGAGACCCAGTACTTC.

The chain joins TRBV28 to TRBJ1-2, with D hard to call. The CDR3 sequence is 12 residues long. Looked up from germline, CDR1 is MDHEN and CDR2 is SYDVKM. V lost 2 bases and J lost 4, with 5 bases in between. CDR3 coding DNA: TGTGCCAGCAGTTTAGGCGCCTATGGCTACACCTTC. Protein sequence: CASSLGAYGYTF.

The chain recombines TRBV14 with TRBJ2-3; 7 bases are shared with TRBD1. The DNA end is a closer match to TRBJ1-5, so the J assignment may be wrong. The length of the CDR3 is 17 residues. Germline V gene sequence: CDR1 SGHDN, CDR2 FVKESK. The CDR3, as DNA: TGTGCCAGCAGCTTACCCGGACAGGCCCGTGGCACAGATACGCAGCATTTT. Residues: CASSLPGQARGTDTQHF.

This chain links TRBV2 with TRBJ1-5; D is uncertain. Trimming pared 9 bases from V and 0 bases from J, leaving 9 bases between. This CDR3 contains 13 residues. Germline CDR1 is SNHLY and CDR2 is FYNNEI. CDR3 residues: CARGAGSNQPQHF. The CDR3 coding sequence is TGTGCCAGGGGTGCGGGTAGCAATCAGCCCCAGCATTTT.

The rearrangement uses TRBV5-1 and TRBJ2-7; 7 bases agree with TRBD2. Germline V gives CDR1 SGHRS, CDR2 YFSETQ. The CDR3 runs 16 residues. V lost 6 bases and J lost 1; bases outside the gene matches: 13. In nucleotides, the CDR3 is TGCGCCAGCACTGGAGGGCGGGGGATGGCTTCCTACGAGCAGTACTTC. It yields the protein CASTGGRGMASYEQYF.

This clone occurred once. The genes are TRBV7-3 and TRBJ2-3; 7 bases align to TRBD2. The CDR3 totals 15 residues. Trimming removed 0 bases from V and 2 bases from J; junction bases left unmatched: 2. Per the germline V gene, CDR1 is SGHTA and CDR2 is FQGTGA. The CDR3 reads CASSLTGTTTDTQYF. The DNA for the CDR3 is TGTGCCAGCAGCTTAACCGGGACTACCACAGATACGCAGTATTTT. Drawing the rest from reference TRBV7-3 and TRBJ2-3, the complete variable domain is GAGVSQTPSNKVTEKGKYVELRCDPISGHTALYWYRQSLGQGPEFLIYFQGTGAADDSGLPNDRFFAVRPEGSVSTLKIQRTERGDSAVYLCASSLTGTTTDTQYFGPGTRLTVL.